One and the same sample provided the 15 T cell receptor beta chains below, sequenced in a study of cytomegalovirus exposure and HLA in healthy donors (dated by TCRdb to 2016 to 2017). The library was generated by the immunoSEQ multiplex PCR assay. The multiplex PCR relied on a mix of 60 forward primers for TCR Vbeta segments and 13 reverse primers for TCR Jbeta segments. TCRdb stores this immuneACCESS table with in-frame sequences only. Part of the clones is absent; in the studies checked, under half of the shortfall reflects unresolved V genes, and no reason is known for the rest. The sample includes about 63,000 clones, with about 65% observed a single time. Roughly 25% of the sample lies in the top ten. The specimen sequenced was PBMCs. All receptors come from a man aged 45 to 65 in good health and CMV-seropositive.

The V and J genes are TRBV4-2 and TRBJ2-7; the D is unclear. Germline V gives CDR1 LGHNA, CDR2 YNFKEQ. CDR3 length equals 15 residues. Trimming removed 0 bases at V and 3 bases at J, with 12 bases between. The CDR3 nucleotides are TGTGCCAGCAGCCAAGATTTTGGGCAGCTCTACGAGCAGTACTTC. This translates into CASSQDFGQLYEQYF.

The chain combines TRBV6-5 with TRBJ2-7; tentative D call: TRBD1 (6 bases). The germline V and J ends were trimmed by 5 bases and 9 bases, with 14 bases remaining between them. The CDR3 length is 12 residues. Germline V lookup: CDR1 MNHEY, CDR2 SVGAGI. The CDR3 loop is CASSPGTRRQYF. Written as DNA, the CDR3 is TGTGCCAGCAGTCCTGGGACACGGCGGCAGTACTTC.

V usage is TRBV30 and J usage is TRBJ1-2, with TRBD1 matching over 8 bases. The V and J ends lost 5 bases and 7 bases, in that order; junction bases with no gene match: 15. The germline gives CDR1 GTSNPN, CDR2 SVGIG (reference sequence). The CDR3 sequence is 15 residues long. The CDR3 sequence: CAWAFGQGRTGGYTF. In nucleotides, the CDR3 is TGTGCCTGGGCTTTCGGACAGGGTAGGACTGGTGGCTACACCTTC.

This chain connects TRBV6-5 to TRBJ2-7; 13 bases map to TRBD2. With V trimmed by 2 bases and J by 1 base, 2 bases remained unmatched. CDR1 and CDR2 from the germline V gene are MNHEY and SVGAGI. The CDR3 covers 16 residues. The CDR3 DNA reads TGTGCCAGCAGTTACGGGGGACTAGCGGGATCCTACGAGCAGTACTTC. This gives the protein CASSYGGLAGSYEQYF.

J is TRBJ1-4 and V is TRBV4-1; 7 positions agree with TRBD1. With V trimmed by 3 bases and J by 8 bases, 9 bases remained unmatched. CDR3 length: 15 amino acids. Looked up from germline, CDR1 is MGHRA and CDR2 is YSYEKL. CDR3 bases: TGCGCCAGCAGCCATCCCGACAGGGCAAGAGAAAAACTGTTTTTT. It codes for CASSHPDRAREKLFF.

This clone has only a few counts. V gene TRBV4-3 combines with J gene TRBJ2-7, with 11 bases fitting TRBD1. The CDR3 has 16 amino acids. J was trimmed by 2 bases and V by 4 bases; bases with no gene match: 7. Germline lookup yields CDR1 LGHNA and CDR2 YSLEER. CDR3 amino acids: CASSPGTGQGAYEQYF. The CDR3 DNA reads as TGCGCCAGCAGCCCCGGGACGGGACAGGGGGCCTACGAGCAGTACTTC.

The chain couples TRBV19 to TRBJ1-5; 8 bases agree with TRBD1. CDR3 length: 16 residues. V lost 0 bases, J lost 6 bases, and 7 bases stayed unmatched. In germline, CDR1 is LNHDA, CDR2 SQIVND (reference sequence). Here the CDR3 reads CASSIDGQGASQPQHF. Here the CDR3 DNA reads TGTGCCAGTAGTATAGATGGGCAGGGGGCCAGTCAGCCCCAGCATTTT.

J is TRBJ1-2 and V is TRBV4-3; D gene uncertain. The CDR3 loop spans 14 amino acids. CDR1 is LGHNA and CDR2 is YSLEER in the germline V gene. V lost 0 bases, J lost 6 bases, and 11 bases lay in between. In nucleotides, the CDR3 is TGCGCCAGCAGCCAAGAAACCGGTGTTAATGGCTACACCTTC. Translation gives CASSQETGVNGYTF.

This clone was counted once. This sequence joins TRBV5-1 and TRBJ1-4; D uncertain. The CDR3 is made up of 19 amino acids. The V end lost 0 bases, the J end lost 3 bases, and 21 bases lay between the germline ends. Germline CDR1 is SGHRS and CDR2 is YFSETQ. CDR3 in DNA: TGCGCCAGCAGCTTGGTTTCACGTGGAGGAATGGATGCTAATGAAAAACTGTTTTTT. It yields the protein CASSLVSRGGMDANEKLFF.

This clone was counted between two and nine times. In DNA, the CDR3 is TGTGCCAGCAGCCGCCCTCAGGGCCGGGCGACTTTCTTT. It yields the protein CASSRPQGRATFF. The chain couples TRBV6-5 to TRBJ1-1; the D gene is possibly TRBD1 (5 bases). CDR3 size: 13 residues. Trimming shortened V by 6 bases and J by 12 bases, and 20 bases separated the two germline ends. Looked up from germline, CDR1 is MNHEY and CDR2 is SVGAGI.

CDR3 bases: TGCGCCAGCAGCTCGACTAGCGGGGGGAGGGAGACCCAGTACTTC. It translates to CASSSTSGGRETQYF. The chain combines TRBV5-1 with TRBJ2-5; 13 nucleotides line up with TRBD2. Losses at the gene ends were 3 bases for V and 5 bases for J; bases not matched to a gene: 4. The CDR3 contains 15 residues. The germline V gene has CDR1 SGHRS and CDR2 YFSETQ.

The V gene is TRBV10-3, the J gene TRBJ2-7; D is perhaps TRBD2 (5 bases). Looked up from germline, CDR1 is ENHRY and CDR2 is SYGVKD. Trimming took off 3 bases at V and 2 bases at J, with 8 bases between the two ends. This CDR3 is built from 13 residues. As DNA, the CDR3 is TGTGCCATCAGTGACGGGATGGCCTACGAGCAGTACTTC. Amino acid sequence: CAISDGMAYEQYF.

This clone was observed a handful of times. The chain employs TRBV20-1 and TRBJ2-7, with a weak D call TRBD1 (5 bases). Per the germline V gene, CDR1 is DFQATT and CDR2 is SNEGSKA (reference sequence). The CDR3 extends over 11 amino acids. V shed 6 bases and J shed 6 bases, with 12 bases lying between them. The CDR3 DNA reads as TGCAGTGCCCAGGGTGGGGCCGAGCAGTACTTC. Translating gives CSAQGGAEQYF.

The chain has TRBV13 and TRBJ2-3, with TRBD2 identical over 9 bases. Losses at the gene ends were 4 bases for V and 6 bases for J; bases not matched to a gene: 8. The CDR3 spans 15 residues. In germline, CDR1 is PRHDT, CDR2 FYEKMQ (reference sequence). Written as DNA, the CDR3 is TGTGCCAGCAGCTGGGATCCTAGCGGGAAGGATACGCAGTATTTT. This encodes CASSWDPSGKDTQYF.

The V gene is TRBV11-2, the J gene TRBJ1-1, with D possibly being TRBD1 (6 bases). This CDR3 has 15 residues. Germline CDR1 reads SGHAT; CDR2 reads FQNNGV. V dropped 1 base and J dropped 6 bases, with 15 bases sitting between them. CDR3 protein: CASSLVFSAGAEAFF. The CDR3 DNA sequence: TGTGCCAGCAGCTTAGTTTTTTCGGCAGGGGCTGAAGCTTTCTTT.